The 17 T cell receptor beta chains listed next were all sequenced from one sample in a study of T cell responses to AZD1222 COVID-19 vaccine. The repertoire was sequenced with immunoSEQ multiplex PCR; TCRdb's copy has only in-frame clones and lacks some. The sample has tens of thousands of clones; approximately 90% are singletons. The sequenced sample was peripheral blood, obtained on day 0 of AZD1222 vaccination. These receptors all come from an adult in good health.

The chain uses TRBV28 and TRBJ2-1; 9 bases agree with TRBD1. The CDR3 sequence is 15 residues long. After removal of 3 bases from V and 9 bases from J, the junction contained 9 bases not matched to a gene. Germline V lookup: CDR1 MDHEN, CDR2 SYDVKM. The CDR3 loop is CASSLGGQGSGEQFF. CDR3 sequence (DNA): TGTGCCAGCAGTTTGGGGGGACAGGGATCGGGTGAGCAGTTCTTC.

This chain links TRBV5-4 with TRBJ2-7; D is ambiguous. Germline assignment: CDR1 SGHNT and CDR2 YYREEE (reference sequence). The CDR3 runs 16 residues. The V end lost 4 bases, the J end lost 5 bases, and 22 bases lay between the germline ends. CDR3 nucleotides: TGTGCCAGCAGCCATTTCGATCCGGCAGGCGGTCACGAGCAGTACTTC. Protein sequence: CASSHFDPAGGHEQYF. The variable domain in full, with the rest retrieved from reference TRBV5-4 and TRBJ2-7, is ETGVTQSPTHLIKTRGQQVTLRCSSQSGHNTVSWYQQALGQGPQFIFQYYREEENGRGNFPPRFSGLQFPNYSSELNVNALELDDSALYLCASSHFDPAGGHEQYFGPGTRLTVT.

The chain carries TRBV9 and TRBJ2-1, with 7 positions matching TRBD2. Germline assignment: CDR1 SGDLS and CDR2 YYNGEE. This CDR3 spans 13 amino acids. The trim removed 0 bases at V and 8 bases at J, leaving 2 bases unmatched. Here the CDR3 DNA reads TGTGCCAGCAGCGTAGGCGGGGGTGATGAGCAGTTCTTC. It is translated as CASSVGGGDEQFF.

The genes are TRBV30 and TRBJ2-3; D is unclear. Germline CDR1 is GTSNPN and CDR2 is SVGIG (reference sequence). The CDR3 is 14 residues long. V lost 2 bases and J 3 bases, leaving 12 bases between the germline ends. The CDR3 sequence: CAWSSGVGTDTQYF. The DNA for the CDR3 is TGTGCCTGGAGTAGTGGGGTTGGGACAGATACGCAGTATTTT.

The chain is built from TRBV12-5 and TRBJ1-1; weak D call: TRBD1 (6 bases). The germline V gene has CDR1 LGHNT and CDR2 FRNRAP. The CDR3 is 13 residues long. The CDR3 here is CVSKGELNTEAFF. Written as DNA, the CDR3 is TGTGTCAGTAAGGGGGAACTGAACACTGAAGCTTTCTTT.

This clone was observed a single time. The chain joins TRBV6-5 to TRBJ1-2; a weak D match, TRBD1 (6 bases). The CDR3 totals 13 residues. Trimming left V 6 bases short and J 4 bases short, with 12 bases between. Germline V gives CDR1 MNHEY, CDR2 SVGAGI. In nucleotides, the CDR3 is TGTGCCAGCAGGTACAGGGATTTCTATGGCTACACCTTC. It is translated as CASRYRDFYGYTF.

This rearrangement joins TRBV16 to TRBJ1-2; TRBD1 might be the D (6 bases). The V gene's germline CDR1 is KGHSY and CDR2 FQNENV. The CDR3 has 15 residues. Trimming removed 5 bases at V and 1 base at J, with 14 bases between. The CDR3 region is CASSGQGPDNYGYTF. The CDR3 nucleotides are TGTGCCAGCAGCGGTCAGGGGCCAGATAACTATGGCTACACCTTC. The full variable domain, rest sourced from reference TRBV16 and TRBJ1-2, is GEEVAQTPKHLVRGEGQKAKLYCAPIKGHSYVFWYQQVLKNEFKFLISFQNENVFDETGMPKERFSAKCLPNSPCSLEIQATKLEDSAVYFCASSGQGPDNYGYTFGSGTRLTVV.

The genes are TRBV29-1 and TRBJ1-6; D gene uncertain. Looked up from germline, CDR1 is SQVTM and CDR2 is ANQGSEA. Trimming stripped 6 bases from V and 7 bases from J, with 16 bases between. The CDR3 covers 14 residues. The CDR3 reads CSVSDGQTNSPLHF. The CDR3 DNA follows: TGCAGCGTCTCGGACGGGCAGACGAATTCACCCCTCCACTTT.

The V and J genes are TRBV4-1 and TRBJ2-1; D call uncertain. The CDR3 is 16 amino acids. Germline loops: CDR1 MGHRA, CDR2 YSYEKL. Trimming left V 5 bases short and J 4 bases short, with 18 bases between. Here the CDR3 reads CASSTSLALEYNEQFF. The CDR3 DNA reads TGCGCCAGCAGCACCTCCTTGGCGCTAGAGTACAATGAGCAGTTCTTC.

The J gene is TRBJ1-2, the V gene TRBV4-2; D not resolved. The germline gives CDR1 LGHNA, CDR2 YNFKEQ. The CDR3 covers 16 residues. V dropped 0 bases and J dropped 5 bases, with 16 bases sitting between them. The CDR3 DNA is TGTGCCAGCAGCCAAGAGAAGACGGACCCCGGGTATGGCTACACCTTC. This gives the protein CASSQEKTDPGYGYTF.

The J gene is TRBJ1-1, the V gene TRBV9; D remains ambiguous. V was clipped by 3 bases and J by 0 bases, with 9 bases between them. This CDR3 spans 14 amino acids. The germline V gene encodes CDR1 SGDLS and CDR2 YYNGEE. CDR3: CASSETPMNTEAFF. In DNA, the CDR3 is TGTGCCAGCAGCGAGACACCAATGAACACTGAAGCTTTCTTT.

The V and J genes are TRBV18 and TRBJ1-2; 7 bases line up with TRBD1. Germline values: CDR1 KGHSH, CDR2 LQKENI. Trimming cost V 2 bases and J 5 bases; bases outside gene matches: 5. This CDR3 comprises 14 residues. The CDR3 DNA reads as TGTGCCAGCTCACCAGATACAGGGGAATATGGCTACACCTTC. Protein product: CASSPDTGEYGYTF.

The J gene is TRBJ2-7, the V gene TRBV11-2; a possible D gene is TRBD2 (5 bases). The CDR3 totals 12 residues. Germline loops: CDR1 SGHAT, CDR2 FQNNGV. Trimming left V 5 bases short and J 1 base short, with 6 bases between. CDR3 DNA sequence: TGTGCCAGCAGCCGGGAATCCTACGAGCAGTACTTC. Its translation is CASSRESYEQYF.

This clone has only a few counts. The chain carries TRBV6-5 and TRBJ1-5; D is perhaps TRBD1 (6 bases). Trimming removed 8 bases at V and 4 bases at J, with 15 bases between. The CDR3 has 14 amino acids. Germline CDR1 MNHEY, CDR2 SVGAGI. In nucleotides, the CDR3 is TGTGCCAGCCAAGACAGGTACACAAATCAGCCCCAGCATTTT. Residues: CASQDRYTNQPQHF.

This sequence joins TRBV6-5 and TRBJ1-2; maybe TRBD1 (6 bases). The germline gives CDR1 MNHEY, CDR2 SVGAGI. This CDR3 region has 14 residues. V lost 3 bases and J 4 bases, leaving 12 bases between the germline ends. Here the CDR3 DNA reads TGTGCCAGCAGTTATAAGGACAGAGGCTATGGCTACACCTTC. This gives the protein CASSYKDRGYGYTF.

The chain joins TRBV2 to TRBJ1-5, with D perhaps TRBD1 (6 bases). CDR1 SNHLY and CDR2 FYNNEI come from the germline V gene. The CDR3 is made up of 13 amino acids. Trimming removed 5 bases at V and 5 bases at J, with 10 bases between. The chain's CDR3 is CASSRDMDQPQHF. In DNA form, the CDR3 reads TGTGCCAGCAGTCGGGACATGGATCAGCCCCAGCATTTT.

The chain combines TRBV30 with TRBJ1-2; 8 nucleotides agree with TRBD1. Germline assignment: CDR1 GTSNPN and CDR2 SVGIG (reference sequence). The ends lost 3 bases at V and 4 bases at J; junction bases unmatched: 4. CDR3 length: 13 amino acids. CDR3 in amino acids: CAWSPGGTYGYTF. In DNA, the CDR3 is TGTGCCTGGAGCCCAGGGGGCACCTATGGCTACACCTTC.